These 21 T cell receptor beta chains were all obtained from the same sample, sequenced in a study of T cell responses to AZD1222 COVID-19 vaccine. Clones were read by immunoSEQ multiplex PCR, and TCRdb kept only the in-frame ones, dropping some. The sample contains 95,000 to 100,000 clones, roughly 87% of which appear only once. This material consisted of peripheral blood, taken on day 0 of AZD1222 vaccination. The receptors originated from an adult in good health.

The rearrangement joins TRBV30 to TRBJ1-5, with D unclear. CDR1 and CDR2 from the germline V gene are GTSNPN and SVGIG (reference sequence). This CDR3 region has 13 residues. The V end was cut by 0 bases, the J end by 7 bases, with 10 bases between. CDR3 nucleotide sequence: TGTGCCTGGAGTGTTTCAGGTTTCCAGCCCCAGCATTTT. It specifies CAWSVSGFQPQHF.

The chain couples TRBV4-1 to TRBJ1-6, with D tentatively TRBD1 (5 bases). The V gene's germline CDR1 is MGHRA and CDR2 YSYEKL. This CDR3 has 15 amino acids. With 2 bases removed from V and 6 bases from J, the gap between germline ends came to 11 bases. The CDR3 DNA sequence: TGCGCCAGCAGCCAACAGGGCCGAGGTAATTCACCCCTCCACTTT. This encodes CASSQQGRGNSPLHF.

The chain links TRBV28 to TRBJ2-6; D is possibly TRBD1 (5 bases). The germline V and J ends were trimmed by 5 bases and 2 bases, with 28 bases remaining between them. This CDR3 comprises 21 residues. CDR1 is MDHEN, CDR2 SYDVKM, per germline. The CDR3 sequence is CASSPQDRSSHQGAGANVLTF. CDR3 coding DNA: TGTGCCAGCAGTCCTCAGGATAGGTCGTCCCACCAGGGCGCTGGGGCCAACGTCCTGACTTTC.

The chain is built from TRBV6-5 and TRBJ1-5; D perhaps matches TRBD1 (6 bases). V was clipped by 6 bases and J by 0 bases, with 12 bases between them. Germline V gene sequence: CDR1 MNHEY, CDR2 SVGAGI. The CDR3 is 15 residues long. DNA for the CDR3: TGTGCCAGCAGCGTGACAGGAGGTAGCAATCAGCCCCAGCATTTT. This translates into CASSVTGGSNQPQHF.

As for this clone: In the same sample, other DNA sequences code for this CDR3. V is TRBV18 and J is TRBJ1-5; D remains ambiguous. The germline V gene encodes CDR1 KGHSH and CDR2 LQKENI. The CDR3 loop spans 13 amino acids. Trimming left V 2 bases short and J 5 bases short, with 7 bases between. CDR3 region: CASSPGVDQPQHF. The CDR3 DNA reads as TGTGCCAGCTCACCAGGGGTTGATCAGCCCCAGCATTTT.

The chain is built from TRBV6-5 and TRBJ2-1; no definite D call. The germline CDR1 and CDR2 sequences are MNHEY and SVGAGI. The CDR3 has 15 residues. V dropped 7 bases and J dropped 8 bases, with 21 bases sitting between them. The CDR3 region is CASTPRGFGRDEQFF. CDR3 DNA sequence: TGTGCCAGCACCCCAAGAGGTTTCGGACGGGATGAGCAGTTCTTC.

The chain joins TRBV18 to TRBJ2-1, with 7 nucleotides matching TRBD1. Germline V gene lookup returns CDR1 KGHSH and CDR2 LQKENI. The ends lost 8 bases at V and 2 bases at J; junction bases unmatched: 9. CDR3 size: 15 residues. The CDR3 region has the DNA TGTGCCAGCGCAACAGGGGCTCAGGCCTACAATGAGCAGTTCTTC. It translates to CASATGAQAYNEQFF.

The chain couples TRBV5-1 to TRBJ2-7; D uncertain. The V end was cut by 2 bases, the J end by 3 bases, with 6 bases between. Germline V lookup: CDR1 SGHRS, CDR2 YFSETQ. CDR3 length: 12 amino acids. CDR3 nucleotide sequence: TGCGCCAGCAGCTTCAACCACTACGAGCAGTACTTC. This codes for CASSFNHYEQYF.

The chain uses TRBV10-1 and TRBJ1-1; the D is unclear. Germline V gene lookup returns CDR1 WNHNN and CDR2 SYGVQD (reference sequence). The V gene lost 6 bases and the J gene lost 0 bases, with 8 bases spanning the gap. CDR3 length equals 13 residues. The CDR3 here is CASRENLNTEAFF. In DNA, the CDR3 is TGCGCCAGCAGAGAGAACTTGAACACTGAAGCTTTCTTT.

The gene calls are TRBV5-4 and TRBJ1-4, with D tentatively TRBD1 (5 bases). This CDR3 is 14 amino acids long. With 3 bases removed from V and 8 bases from J, the gap between germline ends came to 14 bases. Germline V CDR1 and CDR2: SGHNT, YYREEE (reference sequence). The CDR3, as DNA: TGTGCCAGCAGCTCACTCGGGGGAGGCGAAAAACTGTTTTTT. Its protein product is CASSSLGGGEKLFF.

The CDR3 DNA reads TGTGCCAGCAGCGTCGGACAGATCCAAGAGACCCAGTACTTC. Translated, it gives CASSVGQIQETQYF. V usage is TRBV9 and J usage is TRBJ2-5; D might be TRBD1 (6 bases). Looked up from germline, CDR1 is SGDLS and CDR2 is YYNGEE. V lost 2 bases, J lost 1 base, and 9 bases lay in between. This CDR3 spans 14 amino acids. The full variable domain, its missing parts supplied by reference TRBV9 and TRBJ2-5, is DSGVTQTPKHLITATGQRVTLRCSPRSGDLSVYWYQQSLDQGLQFLIQYYNGEERAKGNILERFSAQQFPDLHSELNLSSLELGDSALYFCASSVGQIQETQYFGPGTRLLVL.

The chain links TRBV7-3 to TRBJ2-7, with D unclear. Trimming removed 4 bases from V and 1 base from J, with 8 bases in between. CDR3 size: 13 residues. CDR1 and CDR2 from the germline V gene are SGHTA and FQGTGA. CDR3 bases: TGTGCCAGCAGCTATGCAGCTTCCTACGAGCAGTACTTC. It encodes CASSYAASYEQYF.

This chain joins TRBV7-9 and TRBJ1-1; TRBD1 matches at 9 bases. The CDR3 extends over 17 amino acids. With V trimmed by 5 bases and J by 4 bases, 14 bases remained unmatched. Germline values: CDR1 SEHNR, CDR2 FQNEAQ (reference sequence). The CDR3 bases are TGTGCCAGCAGCGCCTGGCGGGACAGGGTGAGTGGCACTGAAGCTTTCTTT. It encodes CASSAWRDRVSGTEAFF.

The rearrangement joins TRBV12-3 or TRBV12-4 to TRBJ2-3; D is unclear. The CDR3 has 12 residues. The ends were cut back, 3 bases at V and 3 bases at J, with 4 bases in the middle. The CDR3 DNA is TGTGCCAGCAGTTTTCAGACAGATACGCAGTATTTT. Amino acids: CASSFQTDTQYF.

The chain recombines TRBV6-5 with TRBJ1-2; the D gene is possibly TRBD1 (5 bases). This CDR3 is 13 amino acids long. Trimming took 6 bases from V and 3 from J, leaving 11 bases between them. CDR1 and CDR2 from the germline V gene are MNHEY and SVGAGI. CDR3 sequence (DNA): TGTGCCAGCAGCCACGGCAGGGACTATGGCTACACCTTC. It yields the protein CASSHGRDYGYTF.

This clone was counted only a few times. The rearrangement links TRBV15 to TRBJ2-7; TRBD1 matches 9 bases. The trim removed 4 bases at V and 0 bases at J, leaving 1 base unmatched. This CDR3 is built from 14 residues. Germline V gene lookup returns CDR1 LNHNV and CDR2 YYDKDF (reference sequence). DNA for the CDR3: TGTGCCACCAGCATGGGACAGGGCTCCTACGAGCAGTACTTC. Translated: CATSMGQGSYEQYF.

This chain joins TRBV2 and TRBJ2-1; 8 bases agree with TRBD2. Unmatched junction bases numbered 14, after V lost 8 bases and J lost 8 bases. This CDR3 contains 15 residues. Germline CDR1 is SNHLY and CDR2 is FYNNEI. The CDR3 nucleotides read TGTGCCAGCCCCACCCTACTAGCGGTAGGGGATGAGCAGTTCTTC. Its protein product is CASPTLLAVGDEQFF.

J is TRBJ2-1 and V is TRBV5-8; no clear D. V lost 5 bases to trimming and J lost 2 bases, with 14 bases between them. The germline gives CDR1 SGHTS, CDR2 YDEGEE. This CDR3 has 15 amino acids. Written as DNA, the CDR3 is TGTGCCAGCAGGCCTGGACCAGACGCCTACAATGAGCAGTTCTTC. It codes for CASRPGPDAYNEQFF.

This clone was seen once. Here the CDR3 reads CASSLIPGDNQPQHF. The CDR3 nucleotides are TGCGCCAGCAGCTTGATCCCAGGGGATAATCAGCCCCAGCATTTT. The chain employs TRBV5-1 and TRBJ1-5; perhaps TRBD1 as D (6 bases). This CDR3 region has 15 residues. V lost 1 base to trimming and J lost 4 bases, with 12 bases between them. CDR1 and CDR2 from the germline V gene are SGHRS and YFSETQ.

This chain joins TRBV23-1 and TRBJ2-3; 8 nucleotides agree with TRBD1. TRBV23-1 is flagged as an ORF with uncertain function. V was clipped by 0 bases and J by 1 base; unmatched bases: 18. The CDR3 sequence is 21 residues long. CDR3: CASSQSTFVGIETGGTDTQYF. The CDR3 DNA is TGCGCCAGCAGTCAATCTACTTTCGTGGGGATTGAGACAGGGGGCACAGATACGCAGTATTTT.

This clone occurred many times. The chain carries TRBV5-1 and TRBJ1-5, with 7 bases fitting TRBD1. CDR1 and CDR2 from the germline V gene are SGHRS and YFSETQ. The CDR3 covers 16 residues. J lost 4 bases, V lost 4 bases, and 11 bases had no gene match. The CDR3 reads CASSPEGGGMNQPQHF. The CDR3 DNA sequence: TGCGCCAGCAGCCCGGAGGGAGGGGGCATGAATCAGCCCCAGCATTTT.